The 29 T cell receptor beta chains listed next were all sequenced from one sample in a study of blood T cell repertoires in COVID-19. Produced via immunoSEQ multiplex PCR; TCRdb's table is partial and in-frame only. The profile shows a few hundred thousand clones, approximately 89% of them singletons. The material sequenced was peripheral blood. The receptors derive from a woman in her forties or fifties with COVID-19, enrolled during active disease.

The CDR3 DNA is TGTGCCAGCAGTTATTCAGGAAATACTAATGAAAAACTGTTTTTT. Translated, it gives CASSYSGNTNEKLFF. The chain joins TRBV6-2 or TRBV6-3 to TRBJ1-4; D is unresolved. The V gene's germline CDR1 is MNHEY and CDR2 SVGEGT. CDR3 size: 15 residues. V lost 3 bases to trimming and J lost 2 bases, with 10 bases between them.

The chain combines TRBV21-1 with TRBJ1-2; the D call in the table, TRBD1, was not verified against the DNA. TRBV21-1 is designated a pseudogene. The CDR3 is 15 amino acids. DNA of the CDR3: TGTGCCAGCAGCAAAGGAAGGACAGGGCGGAGTGGCTACACCTTC. Its protein product is CASSKGRTGRSGYTF.

The rearrangement joins TRBV11-3 to TRBJ2-1, with 9 bases matching TRBD1. Per germline, CDR1 SGHNT and CDR2 YENEEA. The CDR3 sequence is 15 residues long. Trimming took 5 bases from V and 8 from J; bases not matched to a gene: 10. The DNA for the CDR3 is TGTGCCAGCAGCCCCCCCGGGACAGGGAACGATGAGCAGTTCTTC. The encoded protein is CASSPPGTGNDEQFF.

V is TRBV5-6 and J is TRBJ2-1, with 7 positions matching TRBD2. Germline CDR1 SGHDT, CDR2 YYEEEE. This CDR3 has 15 amino acids. The V gene end was trimmed by 1 base and the J gene end by 5 bases; junction bases not matched to a gene: 6. The CDR3 is CASSLKRGVNNEQFF. Here the CDR3 DNA reads TGTGCCAGCAGCTTGAAACGGGGGGTAAACAATGAGCAGTTCTTC.

This chain joins TRBV2 and TRBJ1-1; no reliable D call. CDR1 is SNHLY and CDR2 is FYNNEI in the germline V gene. Trimming left V 8 bases short and J 1 base short, with 11 bases between. This CDR3 spans 13 amino acids. CDR3 amino acids: CASRRPPNTEAFF. The CDR3 DNA reads as TGTGCCAGCCGGAGGCCCCCGAACACTGAAGCTTTCTTT.

This rearrangement joins TRBV5-1 to TRBJ2-5; D might be TRBD2 (5 bases). Germline V gene data show CDR1 as SGHRS and CDR2 as YFSETQ. With 4 bases removed from V and 5 bases from J, the gap between germline ends came to 9 bases. The CDR3 has 12 residues. The CDR3 DNA follows: TGCGCCAGCAGCCCCGGAGGCGAGACCCAGTACTTC. Translation: CASSPGGETQYF.

This clone has only one observation. This rearrangement joins TRBV6-5 to TRBJ1-1, with a weak D call TRBD1 (6 bases). The CDR3 totals 12 residues. CDR1 and CDR2 (germline): MNHEY, SVGAGI. V lost 2 bases, J lost 12 bases, and 13 bases lay in between. CDR3 DNA: TGTGCCAGCAGTTACCACCCAGGGGACCCTTTCTTT. Translation: CASSYHPGDPFF.

The chain couples TRBV2 to TRBJ2-1, with 8 nucleotides matching TRBD2. CDR3 length: 17 amino acids. Per germline, CDR1 SNHLY and CDR2 FYNNEI. V shed 1 base, J shed 4 bases, and the junction held 9 bases outside the gene matches. The CDR3 bases are TGTGCCAGCAGTGAAGGTGGAGCGGGGGCCTTTTACAATGAGCAGTTCTTC. This translates into CASSEGGAGAFYNEQFF. The full variable domain, its missing parts supplied by reference TRBV2 and TRBJ2-1, is EPEVTQTPSHQVTQMGQEVILRCVPISNHLYFYWYRQILGQKVEFLVSFYNNEISEKSEIFDDQFSVERPDGSNFTLKIRSTKLEDSAMYFCASSEGGAGAFYNEQFFGPGTRLTVL.

Only one count was recorded for this clone. V is TRBV3-1 (or the pseudogene TRBV3-2) and J is TRBJ1-2; D not resolved. Germline-derived CDR1 and CDR2 are LGHDT and YNNKEL (reference sequence). The CDR3 extends over 14 amino acids. V lost 1 base to trimming and J lost 8 bases, with 14 bases between them. In DNA, the CDR3 is TGTGCCAGCAGCCAAGTAGGTTTATTGGAGGGCTACACCTTC. Its protein product is CASSQVGLLEGYTF.

The chain carries TRBV12-3 or TRBV12-4 and TRBJ2-1; weak D call: TRBD1 (5 bases). This CDR3 has 13 residues. V lost 2 bases, J lost 7 bases, and 9 bases lay in between. CDR3 sequence reads: CASSLLTGNEQFF. Written as DNA, the CDR3 is TGTGCCAGCAGTTTACTAACAGGAAATGAGCAGTTCTTC.

The chain combines TRBV9 with TRBJ1-2, with TRBD1 as a possible D gene (6 bases). V gave up 4 bases and J gave up 3 bases, with 16 bases separating them. Germline CDR1 is SGDLS and CDR2 is YYNGEE. The CDR3 loop spans 15 amino acids. CDR3 sequence (DNA): TGTGCCAGCAGCTCCGCGGGGGCGGGGTACTATGGCTACACCTTC. This sequence encodes CASSSAGAGYYGYTF. The entire variable domain, with the rest obtained from reference TRBV9 and TRBJ1-2, is as follows: DSGVTQTPKHLITATGQRVTLRCSPRSGDLSVYWYQQSLDQGLQFLIQYYNGEERAKGNILERFSAQQFPDLHSELNLSSLELGDSALYFCASSSAGAGYYGYTFGSGTRLTVV.

The J gene is TRBJ1-4, the V gene TRBV9; possibly TRBD1 for D (6 bases). The CDR3 extends over 15 amino acids. Looked up from germline, CDR1 is SGDLS and CDR2 is YYNGEE. V was trimmed by 7 bases and J by 4 bases, leaving 17 bases between them. CDR3 region: CASALGGALNEKLFF. In DNA form, the CDR3 reads TGTGCCAGCGCCCTGGGGGGGGCTCTTAATGAAAAACTGTTTTTT. The whole variable domain, remainder taken from reference TRBV9 and TRBJ1-4, is DSGVTQTPKHLITATGQRVTLRCSPRSGDLSVYWYQQSLDQGLQFLIQYYNGEERAKGNILERFSAQQFPDLHSELNLSSLELGDSALYFCASALGGALNEKLFFGSGTQLSVL.

This chain joins TRBV18 and TRBJ2-3, with D possibly matching TRBD1 (5 bases). The V gene's germline CDR1 is KGHSH and CDR2 LQKENI. CDR3 size: 13 residues. V was pared by 6 bases and J by 7 bases, with 14 bases between. For the CDR3, the DNA is TGTGCCAGCTCCCCGGCAGGGTCAAATACGCAGTATTTT. Translating it yields CASSPAGSNTQYF.

V and J are TRBV20-1 and TRBJ2-5; 10 bases are shared with TRBD1. The length of the CDR3 is 14 residues. The J segment lost 4 bases and the V segment lost 3 bases, leaving 5 bases of the junction unmatched. CDR1 is DFQATT and CDR2 is SNEGSKA in the germline V gene (reference sequence). The CDR3 nucleotides read TGCAGTGCTAGTTTAGACAGGGGGCTAGAGACCCAGTACTTC. It specifies CSASLDRGLETQYF.

The chain carries TRBV28 and TRBJ2-3, with TRBD2 identical over 9 bases. This CDR3 region has 17 residues. The germline gives CDR1 MDHEN, CDR2 SYDVKM. Trimming removed 6 bases from V and 0 bases from J; junction bases left unmatched: 10. DNA of the CDR3: TGTGCCAGCAGCATAGCGGGGGTTCCCGCTAGCACAGATACGCAGTATTTT. Protein: CASSIAGVPASTDTQYF.

This clone showed up just once. J is TRBJ1-1 and V is TRBV30; D not certain. Germline CDR1 and CDR2: GTSNPN and SVGIG (reference sequence). The CDR3 has 12 residues. V lost 7 bases and J 1 base, leaving 10 bases between the germline ends. The CDR3 here is CASGRTNTEAFF. CDR3 bases: TGTGCCTCTGGCCGCACGAACACTGAAGCTTTCTTT.

The chain is built from TRBV6-5 and TRBJ1-5, with D tentatively TRBD1 (6 bases). The J call may be faulty, since TRBJ2-3 better matches the DNA end. In germline, CDR1 is MNHEY, CDR2 SVGAGI. This CDR3 is 15 amino acids long. The CDR3 sequence is CASARTKQGNQPQYF. The DNA for the CDR3 is TGTGCCAGCGCGAGGACAAAACAGGGCAATCAGCCCCAGTATTTT.

The rearrangement joins TRBV19 to TRBJ2-5; 11 bases align to TRBD2. The CDR3 is 16 residues long. Germline trimming cut 6 bases from V and 1 base from J; bases unmatched to any gene: 7. From germline, CDR1 is LNHDA and CDR2 SQIVND (reference sequence). The CDR3 sequence: CASSLSSGGIQETQYF. CDR3 nucleotides: TGTGCCAGTAGCCTTTCTAGCGGGGGGATCCAAGAGACCCAGTACTTC.

This chain uses TRBV15 with TRBJ2-3, with TRBD2 matching over 7 bases. The CDR3 runs to 16 residues. V lost 1 base, J lost 1 base, and 5 bases stayed unmatched. Germline V gene data show CDR1 as LNHNV and CDR2 as YYDKDF (reference sequence). CDR3 DNA: TGTGCCACCAGCAGAGGGGAGGGAGGGGGCACAGATACGCAGTATTTT. Amino acids: CATSRGEGGGTDTQYF.

The chain employs TRBV6-5 and TRBJ1-4; D is undetermined. The CDR3 contains 13 residues. V was trimmed by 8 bases and J by 0 bases, leaving 7 bases between them. Germline loops: CDR1 MNHEY, CDR2 SVGAGI. CDR3 sequence (DNA): TGTGCCAGCGCAAGCCCAACTAATGAAAAACTGTTTTTT. Translating gives CASASPTNEKLFF.

V and J are TRBV5-5 and TRBJ1-4, with a tentative D call TRBD1 (6 bases). V lost 4 bases to trimming and J lost 8 bases, with 15 bases between them. Germline V gene data show CDR1 as SGHKS and CDR2 as YYEKEE (reference sequence). The CDR3 is 14 residues long. The CDR3 DNA reads TGTGCCAGCAGCGCCTCGGGGGGCTGGGAAAAACTGTTTTTT. The encoded protein is CASSASGGWEKLFF.

The chain combines TRBV19 with TRBJ2-7; D is unresolved. Trimming removed 5 bases at V and 0 bases at J, with 11 bases between. CDR1 is LNHDA, CDR2 SQIVND, per germline (reference sequence). This CDR3 is 14 amino acids long. The CDR3 here is CASSRGVSSYEQYF. The CDR3 DNA is TGTGCCAGTAGTCGAGGCGTTAGCTCCTACGAGCAGTACTTC.

This chain links TRBV4-2 with TRBJ2-4, with 7 bases aligning to TRBD2. V trimming: 4 bases; J trimming: 0 bases; junction bases outside the gene matches: 6. Looked up from germline, CDR1 is LGHNA and CDR2 is YNFKEQ. This CDR3 comprises 16 residues. The DNA of the CDR3 is TGTGCCAGCAGCCCCCTAGCGGATCTAGCCAAAAACATTCAGTACTTC. Translation gives CASSPLADLAKNIQYF.

This clone was detected once. CDR3 sequence reads: CASSPTGLTGNTIYF. The CDR3 DNA reads TGTGCCAGCTCCCCAACAGGTTTGACTGGAAACACCATATATTTT. The rearrangement joins TRBV18 to TRBJ1-3, with a weak D call TRBD1 (5 bases). This CDR3 is 15 amino acids long. In germline, CDR1 is KGHSH, CDR2 LQKENI. The V and J ends lost 6 bases and 2 bases respectively, with 14 bases between them.

The rearrangement uses TRBV6-5 and TRBJ1-6; no reliable D call. Germline lookup yields CDR1 MNHEY and CDR2 SVGAGI. CDR3 length: 12 residues. Deletions cut 4 bases from V and 8 bases from J, with 6 bases between. The CDR3 region has the DNA TGTGCCAGCAGTTGGAGGGATTCACCCCTCCACTTT. Protein product: CASSWRDSPLHF.

The J gene is TRBJ1-5, the V gene TRBV27; D perhaps matches TRBD1 (5 bases). The CDR3 is 13 residues long. Trimming cost V 2 bases and J 6 bases, with 8 bases left between them. Germline V lookup: CDR1 MNHEY, CDR2 SMNVEV (reference sequence). CDR3 DNA sequence: TGTGCCAGCAGTTTAGTAGGGGTTCAGCCCCAGCATTTT. This sequence encodes CASSLVGVQPQHF.

The chain links TRBV7-9 to TRBJ2-3; the match to TRBD2 covers 15 bases. The V gene end was trimmed by 1 base and the J gene end by 3 bases; junction bases not matched to a gene: 5. Germline V gene data show CDR1 as SEHNR and CDR2 as FQNEAQ (reference sequence). The CDR3 totals 18 residues. CDR3 amino acids: CASSLGGLAGGWTDTQYF. As DNA, the CDR3 is TGTGCCAGCAGCTTAGGAGGACTAGCGGGGGGGTGGACAGATACGCAGTATTTT.

This chain connects TRBV25-1 to TRBJ1-4; D is ambiguous. Per germline, CDR1 MGHDK and CDR2 SYGVNS. Trimming removed 6 bases from V and 14 bases from J, with 16 bases in between. The CDR3 is 12 amino acids. This CDR3 reads CASSGYRTGLFF. Written as DNA, the CDR3 is TGTGCCAGCAGCGGGTATAGGACGGGGCTGTTTTTT.

In its sample, this clone was seen a few times. This sequence joins TRBV24-1 and TRBJ1-1, with 10 bases aligning to TRBD1. Germline CDR1 reads KGHDR; CDR2 reads SFDVKD. Trimming at V came to 7 bases and at J to 4 bases, leaving 2 bases not matched to a gene. The CDR3 is 13 residues long. CDR3 in amino acids: CATSGQGGTEAFF. CDR3 bases: TGTGCCACCAGCGGACAGGGGGGCACTGAAGCTTTCTTT.